These 16 T cell receptor beta chains came from one sample sequenced in a study of OX40 agonist ivuxolimab in advanced cancers. Sequencing was performed with immunoSEQ multiplex PCR; in TCRdb, only in-frame clones are kept and a portion is missing. Of 70,000 to 90,000 clones in the sample, about 91% are singletons; the top ten hold approximately 10%. Sequenced material: CD4+ or CD8+ T cells sorted from blood, taken in a trial of the OX40 agonist ivuxolimab. The source of these receptors is an adult with an advanced solid tumor such as melanoma, head and neck, liver or kidney cancer.

The chain employs TRBV18 and TRBJ2-2, with D possibly called TRBD1 or TRBD2 (5 bases each). This CDR3 spans 12 amino acids. The germline V and J ends were trimmed by 2 bases and 12 bases, with 10 bases remaining between them. Germline V gene data show CDR1 as KGHSH and CDR2 as LQKENI. CDR3 amino acids: CASSPYEGQLFF. DNA of the CDR3: TGTGCCAGCTCACCATATGAGGGACAGCTGTTTTTT.

The chain is built from TRBV28 and TRBJ2-2; unclear D gene. Per the germline V gene, CDR1 is MDHEN and CDR2 is SYDVKM. The length of the CDR3 is 14 residues. Trimming cost V 6 bases and J 1 base, with 9 bases left between them. CDR3 in DNA: TGTGCCAGCAGACGGGTTCTGAACACCGGGGAGCTGTTTTTT. It encodes CASRRVLNTGELFF.

This clone was recorded only once. An end of the junction does not agree with germline; a read error may underlie this. Other DNA sequences within the sample encode an identical CDR3. The chain employs TRBV6-1 and TRBJ1-2; the D gene is possibly TRBD1 (5 bases). The CDR3 sequence is 14 residues long. Germline loops: CDR1 MNHNS, CDR2 SASEGT. CDR3 sequence reads: CASRIDSAFRGYTF. In DNA form, the CDR3 reads TGTGCCAGCAGGATCGACAGCGCTTTTCGGGGCTACACCTTT.

The rearrangement joins TRBV19 to TRBJ2-2, with TRBD2 identical over 9 bases. Germline V gene data show CDR1 as LNHDA and CDR2 as SQIVND (reference sequence). The length of the CDR3 is 15 residues. V shed 6 bases and J 5 bases; nucleotides not matched to a gene: 7. The CDR3 coding sequence is TGTGCCAGTAGGGTGCTAGCGGGGAGGACCGGGGAGCTGTTTTTT. Protein sequence: CASRVLAGRTGELFF.

The genes are TRBV19 and TRBJ2-2, with a weak D call TRBD1 (6 bases). There are 15 residues in the CDR3. The germline V gene has CDR1 LNHDA and CDR2 SQIVND (reference sequence). Trimming pared 2 bases from V and 7 bases from J, leaving 14 bases between. DNA of the CDR3: TGTGCCAGTAGTATACAAGGACAGCTTGGCGGGGAGCTGTTTTTT. Protein product: CASSIQGQLGGELFF.

The V call is TRBV6-1, the J call TRBJ2-3; 8 bases fit TRBD2. The CDR3 runs 15 residues. V shed 5 bases and J 6 bases; nucleotides not matched to a gene: 10. From germline, CDR1 is MNHNS and CDR2 SASEGT. The CDR3, as DNA: TGTGCCAGCAGTCTAGCGGGCGAATCCGGGGATACGCAGTATTTT. Translating gives CASSLAGESGDTQYF.

This clone was seen a few times. This chain uses TRBV2 with TRBJ2-3; D not resolved. V was trimmed by 7 bases and J by 1 base, leaving 12 bases between them. Germline V lookup: CDR1 SNHLY, CDR2 FYNNEI. The CDR3 consists of 14 residues. CDR3 sequence (DNA): TGTGCCAGCACCCCGGAAAAAGGCACAGATACGCAGTATTTT. Protein product: CASTPEKGTDTQYF.

V is TRBV11-2 and J is TRBJ1-5; tentatively, D is TRBD1 (6 bases). V was shortened by 5 bases and J by 5 bases, with 16 bases between the two germline ends. CDR1 and CDR2 from the germline V gene are SGHAT and FQNNGV. There are 15 residues in the CDR3. CDR3 sequence: CASSPGTFLDQPQHF. The CDR3 coding sequence is TGTGCCAGCAGCCCCGGGACATTTCTGGATCAGCCCCAGCATTTT. Based on the CDR3 plus reference TRBV11-2 and TRBJ1-5, the full variable domain is EAGVAQSPRYKIIEKRQSVAFWCNPISGHATLYWYQQILGQGPKLLIQFQNNGVVDDSQLPKDRFSAERLKGVDSTLKIQPAKLEDSAVYLCASSPGTFLDQPQHFGDGTRLSIL.

This chain uses TRBV2 with TRBJ2-4; D is uncertain. The CDR3 covers 13 residues. From germline, CDR1 is SNHLY and CDR2 FYNNEI. V was clipped by 5 bases and J by 8 bases, with 13 bases between them. CDR3 residues: CASSLRGEHIQYF. The CDR3 nucleotides read TGTGCCAGCAGTCTTCGTGGGGAACACATTCAGTACTTC.

This rearrangement joins TRBV28 to TRBJ2-7; D perhaps matches TRBD2 (6 bases). V was cut by 9 bases and J by 2 bases, with 8 bases left in between. There are 11 residues in the CDR3. CDR1 is MDHEN and CDR2 is SYDVKM in the germline V gene. The CDR3 coding sequence is TGTGCCAGTGGGAGGACCTACGAGCAGTACTTC. It specifies CASGRTYEQYF.

V and J are TRBV14 and TRBJ2-1; D uncertain. The germline CDR1 and CDR2 sequences are SGHDN and FVKESK. The CDR3 consists of 14 residues. Trimming pared 1 base from V and 6 bases from J, leaving 10 bases between. CDR3 bases: TGTGCCAGCAGCCAAGTCTACACGGGCAATGAGCAGTTCTTC. Translation gives CASSQVYTGNEQFF. The full variable domain, with the rest looked up from reference TRBV14 and TRBJ2-1, is EAGVTQFPSHSVIEKGQTVTLRCDPISGHDNLYWYRRVMGKEIKFLLHFVKESKQDESGMPNNRFLAERTGGTYSTLKVQPAELEDSGVYFCASSQVYTGNEQFFGPGTRLTVL.

The genes are TRBV28 and TRBJ2-7; TRBD2 agrees at 8 bases. The junction had 10 bases not matched to a gene; V was cut back by 5 bases and J by 4 bases. The CDR3 length is 15 residues. Germline V gene sequence: CDR1 MDHEN, CDR2 SYDVKM. CDR3 amino acids: CASSGATSGFYEQYF. The CDR3 DNA reads as TGTGCCAGCAGTGGGGCCACTAGCGGATTTTACGAGCAGTACTTC. The entire variable domain, with the rest obtained from reference TRBV28 and TRBJ2-7, is as follows: DVKVTQSSRYLVKRTGEKVFLECVQDMDHENMFWYRQDPGLGLRLIYFSYDVKMKEKGDIPEGYSVSREKKERFSLILESASTNQTSMYLCASSGATSGFYEQYFGPGTRLTVT.

J is TRBJ2-1 and V is TRBV11-2; no clear D gene. The CDR3 consists of 15 residues. Germline assignment: CDR1 SGHAT and CDR2 FQNNGV. The V end lost 5 bases, the J end lost 12 bases, and 23 bases lay between the germline ends. CDR3 region: CASSVNGPNVKGQFF. CDR3 in DNA: TGTGCCAGCAGCGTAAACGGTCCTAACGTCAAAGGGCAGTTCTTC.

On this clone: One end of the junction is discordant with germline, which a read error may explain. The chain joins TRBV7-7 to TRBJ1-1; D is ambiguous. The length of the CDR3 is 13 residues. CDR1 is SSHAT and CDR2 is FNYEAQ in the germline V gene (reference sequence). The CDR3 DNA is TGTGCTAGCAGCTTAATGCGAGGGACTGAAGCTTTCTTT. It codes for CASSLMRGTEAFF.

The chain links TRBV5-1 to TRBJ2-1, with D possibly being TRBD1 (6 bases). Trimming removed 0 bases at V and 2 bases at J, with 15 bases between. CDR3 length equals 17 residues. Germline V CDR1 and CDR2: SGHRS, YFSETQ. CDR3: CASSLAPGNRAYNEQFF. Here the CDR3 DNA reads TGCGCCAGCAGCTTGGCCCCCGGGAACAGGGCCTACAATGAGCAGTTCTTC.

This chain connects TRBV15 to TRBJ2-7, with D perhaps TRBD2 (6 bases). From germline, CDR1 is LNHNV and CDR2 YYDKDF (reference sequence). The CDR3 spans 14 residues. V was clipped by 5 bases and J by 7 bases, with 18 bases between them. CDR3 DNA sequence: TGTGCCACCAGCCCTGGGGGGAGCCTACGAGAGCAGTACTTC. It translates to CATSPGGSLREQYF.